Following are 20 T cell receptor beta chains from one sample sequenced in a study of blood T cell repertoires in COVID-19. TCRdb's copy holds only in-frame clones and misses some; the assay was immunoSEQ multiplex PCR. The sample consists of about 260,000 clones, approximately 90% of them appearing once. Specimen: PBMCs or T cells enriched from blood (not recorded which). The receptors were sampled from a woman aged 30 to 39 with acute COVID-19.

With regard to this clone: At one boundary the junction diverges from the germline segment, which might be a read error. CDR3 nucleotides: TGTGCCAGCAATGAAGCGGCATCCTACAATGAGCAGTTCTTC. This sequence encodes CASNEAASYNEQFF. The chain links TRBV2 to TRBJ2-1; D might be TRBD2 (5 bases). Looked up from germline, CDR1 is SNHLY and CDR2 is FYNNEI. The CDR3 extends over 14 amino acids. Supplemented by reference TRBV2 and TRBJ2-1, the full variable domain reads EPEVTQTPSHQVTQMGQEVILRCVPISNHLYFYWYRQILGQKVEFLVSFYNNEISEKSEIFDDQFSVERPDGSNFTLKIRSTKLEDSAMYFCASNEAASYNEQFFGPGTRLTVL.

The rearrangement links TRBV13 to TRBJ2-1; possibly TRBD2 for D (5 bases). Trimming took 5 bases from V and 8 from J, leaving 19 bases between them. This CDR3 spans 15 amino acids. Germline V gene data show CDR1 as PRHDT and CDR2 as FYEKMQ (reference sequence). In nucleotides, the CDR3 is TGTGCCAGCAGCCCCCCGGGATCCGCCAGCGATGAGCAGTTCTTC. Encoded protein: CASSPPGSASDEQFF.

The chain uses TRBV7-3 and TRBJ2-1; the D gene is possibly TRBD2 (6 bases). Germline assignment: CDR1 SGHTA and CDR2 FQGTGA. V gave up 6 bases and J gave up 7 bases, with 19 bases separating them. The CDR3 consists of 15 residues. CDR3 protein: CASSFTLAGSNEQFF. The CDR3 DNA reads TGTGCCAGCAGTTTTACTCTGGCGGGATCAAATGAGCAGTTCTTC.

CDR3: CASSVTSGITKNIQYF. As DNA, the CDR3 is TGTGCCAGCAGCGTAACTAGCGGGATCACCAAAAACATTCAGTACTTC. The chain uses TRBV9 and TRBJ2-4; 10 bases map to TRBD2. V was pared by 1 base and J by 2 bases, with 3 bases of the junction left unmatched. The CDR3 has 16 amino acids. From germline, CDR1 is SGDLS and CDR2 YYNGEE.

The gene calls are TRBV4-1 and TRBJ2-7; 7 positions agree with TRBD1. The CDR3 is made up of 16 amino acids. The V gene's germline CDR1 is MGHRA and CDR2 YSYEKL. V lost 4 bases, J lost 3 bases, and 12 bases stayed unmatched. The CDR3 region has the DNA TGCGCCAGCAGCCGTATGACAGGGTCTGGGGACTACGAGCAGTACTTC. It encodes CASSRMTGSGDYEQYF.

The rearrangement joins TRBV29-1 to TRBJ2-2, with TRBD2 as a possible D gene (7 bases). CDR3 size: 16 residues. The V gene's germline CDR1 is SQVTM and CDR2 ANQGSEA. The ends were cut back, 5 bases at V and 5 bases at J, with 21 bases in the middle. The CDR3 region is CSVHVGGGGLTGELFF. The DNA of the CDR3 is TGCAGCGTTCACGTTGGAGGGGGAGGGTTAACCGGGGAGCTGTTTTTT.

The chain combines TRBV27 with TRBJ1-6, with D hard to call. The CDR3 covers 15 residues. V was cut by 3 bases and J by 9 bases, with 15 bases left in between. CDR1 and CDR2 from the germline V gene are MNHEY and SMNVEV (reference sequence). CDR3 in amino acids: CASSLAQATSSPLHF. Written as DNA, the CDR3 is TGTGCCAGCAGTTTGGCTCAGGCCACGTCTTCACCCCTCCACTTT.

This chain links TRBV5-1 with TRBJ2-3; TRBD2 matches 9 bases. V was pared by 4 bases and J by 3 bases, with 3 bases of the junction left unmatched. Germline assignment: CDR1 SGHRS and CDR2 YFSETQ. The CDR3 length is 14 residues. The CDR3 coding sequence is TGCGCCAGCAGCCACGGACTAGCGACAGATACGCAGTATTTT. This codes for CASSHGLATDTQYF. Full variable domain (outside the CDR3, taken from reference TRBV5-1 and TRBJ2-3): KAGVTQTPRYLIKTRGQQVTLSCSPISGHRSVSWYQQTPGQGLQFLFEYFSETQRNKGNFPGRFSGRQFSNSRSEMNVSTLELGDSALYLCASSHGLATDTQYFGPGTRLTVL.

This chain joins TRBV27 and TRBJ2-7, with TRBD2 identical over 10 bases. The ends lost 5 bases at V and 3 bases at J; junction bases unmatched: 7. The V gene's germline CDR1 is MNHEY and CDR2 SMNVEV (reference sequence). The CDR3 has 15 residues. CDR3: CASSVMPSGGYEQYF. CDR3 bases: TGTGCCAGCAGTGTGATGCCTAGCGGGGGCTACGAGCAGTACTTC.

The rearrangement joins TRBV21-1 to TRBJ2-1; the table's D call, TRBD2, has no DNA check behind it. TRBV21-1 is given as a pseudogene. The CDR3 runs 20 residues. CDR3 sequence (DNA): TGTGCCAGCAGCAAACTCGGGCTAGCGTACCCCTCGGGTAAGGACAATGAGCAGTTCTTC. Residues: CASSKLGLAYPSGKDNEQFF.

This chain joins TRBV4-2 and TRBJ2-7; a weak D match, TRBD2 (5 bases). The V end was cut by 2 bases, the J end by 2 bases, with 10 bases between. CDR3 size: 14 residues. Per germline, CDR1 LGHNA and CDR2 YNFKEQ. CDR3 nucleotide sequence: TGTGCCAGCAGCCAAACCCCGGGGACCTACGAGCAGTACTTC. Translated, it gives CASSQTPGTYEQYF.

This chain joins TRBV7-3 and TRBJ2-2; a weak D match, TRBD2 (6 bases). From germline, CDR1 is SGHTA and CDR2 FQGTGA. The CDR3 has 16 amino acids. The germline V and J ends were trimmed by 2 bases and 0 bases, with 10 bases remaining between them. CDR3 sequence reads: CASSLLAVPNTGELFF. Written as DNA, the CDR3 is TGTGCCAGCAGCTTATTAGCGGTTCCGAACACCGGGGAGCTGTTTTTT.

This clone was recorded at least ten times. The genes are TRBV28 and TRBJ2-7, with a possible D match to TRBD1 (5 bases). Looked up from germline, CDR1 is MDHEN and CDR2 is SYDVKM. V gave up 4 bases and J gave up 0 bases, with 16 bases separating them. This CDR3 region has 16 residues. The CDR3 here is CASSSAQTAFSYEQYF. The CDR3 region has the DNA TGTGCCAGCAGTTCGGCCCAGACAGCATTCTCCTACGAGCAGTACTTC.

V is TRBV28 and J is TRBJ2-7; 10 positions match TRBD1. The CDR3 sequence is 14 residues long. CDR1 MDHEN and CDR2 SYDVKM come from the germline V gene. The junction had 3 bases not matched to a gene; V was cut back by 4 bases and J by 3 bases. The CDR3 coding sequence is TGTGCCAGCAGTTCGGGACAGGGGTACTACGAGCAGTACTTC. Encoded protein: CASSSGQGYYEQYF.

The chain has TRBV9 and TRBJ1-2; no clear D gene. CDR1 and CDR2 (germline): SGDLS, YYNGEE. V was cut by 4 bases and J by 1 base, with 8 bases left in between. The CDR3 covers 13 residues. The CDR3 DNA sequence: TGTGCCAGCAGCCCCGAGGATAACTATGGCTACACCTTC. Protein: CASSPEDNYGYTF.

This clone was counted between two and nine times. The CDR3 loop is CASSLGGGLRTEAFF. DNA for the CDR3: TGTGCCAGCAGTTTGGGAGGGGGGCTAAGAACTGAAGCTTTCTTT. This chain uses TRBV28 with TRBJ1-1; a weak D match, TRBD1 (6 bases). The V end lost 3 bases, the J end lost 5 bases, and 16 bases lay between the germline ends. CDR1 is MDHEN, CDR2 SYDVKM, per germline. The CDR3 covers 15 residues.

The chain is built from TRBV7-2 and TRBJ1-1; D might be TRBD1 (6 bases). The germline V gene encodes CDR1 SGHTA and CDR2 FQGNSA. Deletions cut 1 base from V and 8 bases from J, with 14 bases between. This CDR3 comprises 14 residues. CDR3 amino acids: CASSLVRHRDEAFF. The CDR3, as DNA: TGTGCCAGCAGCTTAGTCCGTCACAGGGACGAAGCTTTCTTT.

The CDR3 spells CASSFLEGSGFRTQYF. CDR3 nucleotide sequence: TGTGCCAGCAGTTTTCTGGAAGGGTCGGGGTTTAGGACCCAGTACTTC. The chain links TRBV28 to TRBJ2-5; weak D call: TRBD2 (5 bases). V was pared by 3 bases and J by 7 bases, with 21 bases between. The CDR3 has 16 residues. Germline V gene sequence: CDR1 MDHEN, CDR2 SYDVKM.

The chain has TRBV24-1 and TRBJ2-7; no clear D. In germline, CDR1 is KGHDR, CDR2 SFDVKD. This CDR3 comprises 12 residues. V was trimmed by 3 bases and J by 5 bases, leaving 7 bases between them. DNA of the CDR3: TGTGCCACCAGTGATCCATCCCACGAGCAGTACTTC. Translated, it gives CATSDPSHEQYF.

The rearrangement joins TRBV29-1 to TRBJ2-3; 10 nucleotides match TRBD2. CDR1 SQVTM and CDR2 ANQGSEA come from the germline V gene. This CDR3 contains 14 residues. The junction had 8 bases not matched to a gene; V was cut back by 6 bases and J by 5 bases. This CDR3 is CSVEILAGGDTQYF. The CDR3 nucleotides are TGCAGCGTGGAAATATTAGCGGGAGGAGATACGCAGTATTTT.